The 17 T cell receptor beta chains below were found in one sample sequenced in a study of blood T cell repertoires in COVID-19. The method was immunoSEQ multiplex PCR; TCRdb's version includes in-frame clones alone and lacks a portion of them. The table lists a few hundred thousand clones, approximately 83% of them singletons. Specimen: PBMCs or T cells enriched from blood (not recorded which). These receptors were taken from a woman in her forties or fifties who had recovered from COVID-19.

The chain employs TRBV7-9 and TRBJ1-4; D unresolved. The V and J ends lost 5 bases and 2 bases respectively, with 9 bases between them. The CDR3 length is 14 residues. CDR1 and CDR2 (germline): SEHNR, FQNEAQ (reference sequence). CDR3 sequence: CASSPDTTNEKLFF. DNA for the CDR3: TGTGCCAGCAGCCCAGACACCACTAATGAAAAACTGTTTTTT.

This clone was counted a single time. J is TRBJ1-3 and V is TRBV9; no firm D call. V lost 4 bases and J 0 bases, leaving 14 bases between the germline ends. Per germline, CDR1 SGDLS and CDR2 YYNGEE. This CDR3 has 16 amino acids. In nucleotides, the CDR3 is TGTGCCAGCAGCCCAAGCGGGCACCGCTCTGGAAACACCATATATTTT. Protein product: CASSPSGHRSGNTIYF. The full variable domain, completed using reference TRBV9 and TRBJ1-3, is DSGVTQTPKHLITATGQRVTLRCSPRSGDLSVYWYQQSLDQGLQFLIQYYNGEERAKGNILERFSAQQFPDLHSELNLSSLELGDSALYFCASSPSGHRSGNTIYFGEGSWLTVV.

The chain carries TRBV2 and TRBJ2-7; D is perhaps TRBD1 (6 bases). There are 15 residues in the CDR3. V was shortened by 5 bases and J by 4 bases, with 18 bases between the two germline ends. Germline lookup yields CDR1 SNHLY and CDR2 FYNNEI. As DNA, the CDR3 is TGTGCCAGCAGTCCAATAGGGGGAGTCGGATACGAGCAGTACTTC. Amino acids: CASSPIGGVGYEQYF.

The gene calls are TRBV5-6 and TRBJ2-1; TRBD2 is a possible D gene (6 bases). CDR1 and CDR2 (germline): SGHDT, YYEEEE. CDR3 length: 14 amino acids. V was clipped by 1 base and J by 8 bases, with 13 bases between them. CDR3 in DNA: TGTGCCAGCAGCTTGACTAGCTCTCGAGATGAGCAGTTCTTC. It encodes CASSLTSSRDEQFF.

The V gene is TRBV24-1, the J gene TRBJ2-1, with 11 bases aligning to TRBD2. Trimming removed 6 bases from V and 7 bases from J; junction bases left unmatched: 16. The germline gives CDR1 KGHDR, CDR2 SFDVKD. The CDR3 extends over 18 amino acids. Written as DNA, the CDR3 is TGTGCCACCAGTTCTTCTTCACTAGCGGGAGTGGGGGGGAATGAGCAGTTCTTC. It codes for CATSSSSLAGVGGNEQFF.

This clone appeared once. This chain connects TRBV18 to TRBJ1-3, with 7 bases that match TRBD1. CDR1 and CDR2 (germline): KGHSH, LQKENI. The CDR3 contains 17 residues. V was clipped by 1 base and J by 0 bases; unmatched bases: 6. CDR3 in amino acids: CASSPLVGQSSGNTIYF. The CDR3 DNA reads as TGTGCCAGCTCACCACTGGTGGGACAGAGCTCTGGAAACACCATATATTTT.

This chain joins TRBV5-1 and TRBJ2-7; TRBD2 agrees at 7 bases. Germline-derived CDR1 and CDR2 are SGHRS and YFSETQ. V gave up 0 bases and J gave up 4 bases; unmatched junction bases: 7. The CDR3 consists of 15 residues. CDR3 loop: CASSLGGGGTYEQYF. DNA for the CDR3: TGCGCCAGCAGCTTGGGGGGGGGAGGGACGTACGAGCAGTACTTC.

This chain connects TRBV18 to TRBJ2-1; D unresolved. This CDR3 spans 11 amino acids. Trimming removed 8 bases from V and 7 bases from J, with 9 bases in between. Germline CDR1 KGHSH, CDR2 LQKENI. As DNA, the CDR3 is TGTGCCAGCCAGGCTGGGAATGAGCAGTTCTTC. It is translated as CASQAGNEQFF.

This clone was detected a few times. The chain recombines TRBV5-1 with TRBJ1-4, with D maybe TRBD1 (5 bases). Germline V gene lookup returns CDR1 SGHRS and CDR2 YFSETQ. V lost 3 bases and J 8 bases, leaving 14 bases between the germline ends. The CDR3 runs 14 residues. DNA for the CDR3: TGCGCCAGCAGCTGGTCAGGGCGGCACGAAAAACTGTTTTTT. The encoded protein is CASSWSGRHEKLFF.

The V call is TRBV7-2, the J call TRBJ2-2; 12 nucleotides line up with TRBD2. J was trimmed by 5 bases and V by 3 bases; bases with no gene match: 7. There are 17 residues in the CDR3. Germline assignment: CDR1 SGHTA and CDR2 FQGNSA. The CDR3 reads CASSFPGLAGSTGELFF. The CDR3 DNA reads TGTGCCAGCAGCTTCCCGGGACTAGCGGGTTCGACCGGGGAGCTGTTTTTT.

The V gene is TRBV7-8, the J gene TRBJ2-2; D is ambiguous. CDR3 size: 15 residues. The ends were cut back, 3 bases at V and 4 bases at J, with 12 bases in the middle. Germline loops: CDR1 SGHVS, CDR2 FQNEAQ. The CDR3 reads CASSFSRLGTGELFF. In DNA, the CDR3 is TGTGCCAGCAGCTTTTCCAGGTTGGGCACCGGGGAGCTGTTTTTT.

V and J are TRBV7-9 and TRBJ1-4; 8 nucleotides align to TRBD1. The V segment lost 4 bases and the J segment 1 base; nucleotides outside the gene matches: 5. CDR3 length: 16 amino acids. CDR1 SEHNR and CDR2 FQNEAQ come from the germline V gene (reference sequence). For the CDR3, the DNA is TGTGCCAGCAGCTCCCTCACAGGGGGAACTAATGAAAAACTGTTTTTT. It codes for CASSSLTGGTNEKLFF.

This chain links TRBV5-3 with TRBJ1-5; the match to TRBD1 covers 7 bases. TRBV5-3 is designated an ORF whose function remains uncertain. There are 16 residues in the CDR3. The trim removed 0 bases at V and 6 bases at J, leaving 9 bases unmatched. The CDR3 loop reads CARSLAGQARSQPQHF. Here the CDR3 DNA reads TGTGCCAGAAGCTTGGCCGGACAGGCAAGGAGTCAGCCCCAGCATTTT.

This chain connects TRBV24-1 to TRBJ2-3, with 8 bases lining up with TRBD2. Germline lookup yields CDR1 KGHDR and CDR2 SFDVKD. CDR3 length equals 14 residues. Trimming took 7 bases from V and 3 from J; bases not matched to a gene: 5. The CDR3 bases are TGTGCCACCAGAGCGAGCGGGAGTACAGATACGCAGTATTTT. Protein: CATRASGSTDTQYF.

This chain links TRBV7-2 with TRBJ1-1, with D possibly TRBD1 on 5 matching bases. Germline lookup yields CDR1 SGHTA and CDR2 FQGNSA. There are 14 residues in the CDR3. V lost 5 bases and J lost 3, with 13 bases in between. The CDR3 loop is CASSGRVADTEAFF. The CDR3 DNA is TGTGCCAGCAGCGGCAGGGTTGCGGACACTGAAGCTTTCTTT.

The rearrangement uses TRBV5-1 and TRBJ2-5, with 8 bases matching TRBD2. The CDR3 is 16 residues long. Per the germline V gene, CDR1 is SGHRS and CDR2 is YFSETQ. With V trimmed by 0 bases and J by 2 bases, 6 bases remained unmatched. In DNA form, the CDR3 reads TGCGCCAGCAGCTTGGCCATGACTAGCGAACAAGAGACCCAGTACTTC. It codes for CASSLAMTSEQETQYF.

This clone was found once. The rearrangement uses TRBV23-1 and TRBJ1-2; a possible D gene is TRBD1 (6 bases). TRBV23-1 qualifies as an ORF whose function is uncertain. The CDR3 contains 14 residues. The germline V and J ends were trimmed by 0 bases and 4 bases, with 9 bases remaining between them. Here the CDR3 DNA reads TGCGCCAGCAGTCAATCAGGACAGCCCTATGGCTACACCTTC. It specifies CASSQSGQPYGYTF.